The rows below give T cell receptor beta chains drawn from one sample of a study of blood T cell repertoires in COVID-19. Only in-frame clones appear in the TCRdb table, and some are missing; sequencing was by immunoSEQ multiplex PCR. Of 200,000 to 300,000 clones in the sample, approximately 80% were seen once. The sequenced sample consisted of peripheral blood. These receptors all come from a man aged 55 to 69 with acute or convalescent COVID-19. CDR3s include the opening cysteine and the closing phenylalanine or tryptophan. Each record gives: CDR3 length, J gene, V gene, CDR3 protein.

>14|TRBJ1-6|TRBV5-6
CASRQGDRISPLHF
>16|TRBJ1-1|TRBV23-1
CASSQSMDRENTEAFF
>13|TRBJ1-2|TRBV30
CAWTYRVTDGYTF
>13|TRBJ2-7|TRBV27
CASSSPLNYEQYF
>14|TRBJ1-3|TRBV7-6
CASSPLGAGNTIYF
>16|TRBJ2-7|TRBV6-2/TRBV6-3
CASSSRGGSSHNEQYF
>13|TRBJ1-4|TRBV21-1
CASSTVRAGKLFF
>15|TRBJ1-1|TRBV25-1
CASSEWGRGDTEAFF
>14|TRBJ1-2|TRBV18
CASSPPGYLIGYTF
>20|TRBJ2-3|TRBV5-1
CASSPFPVAPGGTVTDTQYF
>13|TRBJ2-1|TRBV12-3/TRBV12-4
CASSPEGGNEQFF
>16|TRBJ2-2|TRBV27
CASSFLGLAGNGELFF
>14|TRBJ1-2|TRBV5-6
CASSSSGGHYGYTF
>16|TRBJ2-2|TRBV4-1
CASSQGQGANTGELFF
>14|TRBJ2-7|TRBV27
CASSLGASGYEQYF
>16|TRBJ2-1|TRBV7-2
CASSLALLAGNDEQFF
>14|TRBJ2-7|TRBV5-4
CAMTGQGATYEQYF
>15|TRBJ2-7|TRBV6-5
CASSYGGQGPYEQYF
>12|TRBJ2-7|TRBV28
CASTSGSYEQYF
>14|TRBJ1-6|TRBV6-5
CASSYSFGDSPLHF
>15|TRBJ2-5|TRBV29-1
CSVRGTALPSETQYF
>16|TRBJ2-3|TRBV4-3
CASSQDRGRGSDTQYF
>14|TRBJ2-1|TRBV2
CASRRGPSYNEQFF
>15|TRBJ2-1|TRBV11-2
CASSLVAGGANEQFF
>18|TRBJ2-2|TRBV28
CASSFLAGGNPRTGELFF
>15|TRBJ1-5|TRBV28
CASSLAGGGNQPQHF
>17|TRBJ2-2|TRBV4-1
CASSHRPAGVYTGELFF
>14|TRBJ2-1|TRBV28
CASRPSGVTNEQFF
>15|TRBJ2-1|TRBV1
CTSSPQTSGGYEQFF
>12|TRBJ1-5|TRBV28
CASRGSNQPQHF
>16|TRBJ2-1|TRBV28
CASSSLGEVSYNEQFF
>15|TRBJ2-7|TRBV27
CASSLSTTGIHEQYF
>11|TRBJ2-7|TRBV18
CASSNPGEQYF
>15|TRBJ2-5|TRBV15
CATSRDMGAQETQYF
>14|TRBJ1-2|TRBV3-1/TRBV3-2
CASSQLTGYYGYTF
>18|TRBJ1-5|TRBV4-1
CASSQELSGGGGDQPQHF
>16|TRBJ2-3|TRBV6-1
CASSVRVAGSTDTQYF
>16|TRBJ2-2|TRBV9
CASSDSGGRNTGELFF
>14|TRBJ2-1|TRBV3-1/TRBV3-2
CASGLAGLYNEQFF
>13|TRBJ1-1|TRBV7-3
CASSLGSATEAFF
>13|TRBJ1-1|TRBV5-1
CASSLNGETEAFF
>15|TRBJ2-7|TRBV27
CASSLSGQLLYEQYF
>16|TRBJ2-7|TRBV27
CASSLSGQGGSYEQYF
>14|TRBJ1-5|TRBV19
CASSVRTDNQPQHF
>15|TRBJ1-5|TRBV28
CASSFQQGAGQPQHF
>15|TRBJ1-1|TRBV2
CASSPQTGLSTEAFF
>14|TRBJ1-2|TRBV3-1/TRBV3-2
CASSQDAAGYGYTF
>16|TRBJ1-4|TRBV19
CASSVAGAWSNEKLFF
>13|TRBJ1-2|TRBV6-5
CASSRQTNYGYTF